Listed below are T cell receptor beta chains from one sample, sequenced in a study of T cell responses to AZD1222 COVID-19 vaccine. Assay used: immunoSEQ multiplex PCR; TCRdb lists only in-frame clones, some missing. In the table there are approximately 140,000 clones, 85% to 95% of which are singletons. The sample consisted of peripheral blood, taken on day 0 of AZD1222 vaccination. Every receptor here comes from an adult in good health. CDR3s include the opening cysteine and the closing phenylalanine or tryptophan. The order of the fields is clone size, V gene, CDR3 protein. Only part of the rows carry a size: once, few, many, or a class if the clone is expanded.

NA | TRBV7-2 | CASSQRQGARTEAFF
NA | TRBV5-1 | CASSSMTGQGGYTF
NA | TRBV18 | CASSPVSLRATPEAFF
NA | TRBV25-1 | CASSAGNGYTF
NA | TRBV4-1 | CASSLGLAPHNEQFF
NA | TRBV7-3 | CASSLSLAGTGELFF
NA | TRBV7-9 | CASSSLFAGGHQETQYF
NA | TRBV4-3 | CASSQDSEVETQYF
NA | TRBV2 | CASTKEQTVAKNIQYF
once | TRBV24-1 | CATSDLCRRSNQPQHF
NA | TRBV9 | CASSPTAPSTGELFF
NA | TRBV11-2 | CASSFGAEAFF
NA | TRBV11-3 | CASSRRAKGEAFF
NA | TRBV18 | CASHGTDVEFAGYTF
NA | TRBV7-2 | CASSWGQGATGYTF
NA | TRBV2 | CASSANRGGTEAFF
NA | TRBV4-1 | CASSLGTPRTNTGELFF
NA | TRBV9 | CASSLLAGGPDTQYF
once | TRBV5-3 | CARRVRHQETQYF
NA | TRBV5-1 | CASSLAPETQYF
few | TRBV6-1 | CASSVGADSPGYGYTF
NA | TRBV19 | CASSIGAHNQPQHF
NA | TRBV5-5 | CASSPSGTFYGYTF
NA | TRBV6-2/TRBV6-3 | CASSRYTEAFF
NA | TRBV7-9 | CASSLGTHYGYTF
NA | TRBV6-1 | CASSEERPGIYGYTF
NA | TRBV9 | CASSLGGGTEAFF
NA | TRBV18 | CASSPTGRDTEAFF
once | TRBV7-9 | CASSSRAGTGKDNEQFF
NA | TRBV10-2 | CASNGLAVTTDTQYF
NA | TRBV4-1 | CASSQGSPGELFF
NA | TRBV6-1 | CASSGREGTDTQYF
NA | TRBV6-2/TRBV6-3 | CASSPHREADTQYF
NA | TRBV4-3 | CASSQDVVNTEAFF
NA | TRBV5-1 | CASSLGDVAGGTEAFF
NA | TRBV27 | CASSSGAKNIQYF